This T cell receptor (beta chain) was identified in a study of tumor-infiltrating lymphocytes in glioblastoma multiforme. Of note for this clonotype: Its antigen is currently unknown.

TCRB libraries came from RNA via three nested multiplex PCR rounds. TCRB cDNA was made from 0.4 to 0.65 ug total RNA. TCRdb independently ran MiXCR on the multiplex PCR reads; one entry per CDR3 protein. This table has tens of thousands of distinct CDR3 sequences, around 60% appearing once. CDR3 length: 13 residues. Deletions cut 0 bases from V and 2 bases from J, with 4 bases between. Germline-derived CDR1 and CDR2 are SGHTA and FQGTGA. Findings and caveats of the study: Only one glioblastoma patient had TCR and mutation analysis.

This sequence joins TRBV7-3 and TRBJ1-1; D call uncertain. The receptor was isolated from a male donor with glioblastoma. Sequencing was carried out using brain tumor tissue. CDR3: CASSLTYNTEAFF. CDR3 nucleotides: TGTGCCAGCAGCTTAACATATAACACTGAAGCTTTCTTT.